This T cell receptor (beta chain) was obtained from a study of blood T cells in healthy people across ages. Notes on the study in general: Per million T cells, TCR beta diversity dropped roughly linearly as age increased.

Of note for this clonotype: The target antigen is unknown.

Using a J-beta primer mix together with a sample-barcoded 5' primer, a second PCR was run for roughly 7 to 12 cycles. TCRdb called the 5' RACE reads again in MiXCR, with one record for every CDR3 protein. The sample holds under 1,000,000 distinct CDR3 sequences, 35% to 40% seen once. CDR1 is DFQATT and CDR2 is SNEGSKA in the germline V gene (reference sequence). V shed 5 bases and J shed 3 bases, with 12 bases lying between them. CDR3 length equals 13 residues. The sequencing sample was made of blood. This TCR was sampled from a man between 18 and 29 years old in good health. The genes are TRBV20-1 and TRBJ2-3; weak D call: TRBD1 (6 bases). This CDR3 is CSAETGGTDTQYF. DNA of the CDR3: TGCAGTGCTGAGACAGGTGGGACAGATACGCAGTATTTT.